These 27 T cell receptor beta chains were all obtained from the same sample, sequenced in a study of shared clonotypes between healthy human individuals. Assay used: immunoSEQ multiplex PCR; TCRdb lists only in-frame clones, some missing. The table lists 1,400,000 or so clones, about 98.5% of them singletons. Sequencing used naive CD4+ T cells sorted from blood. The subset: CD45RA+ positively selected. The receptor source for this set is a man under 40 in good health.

This CDR3 reads CASSEDSRGTDTQYF. CDR3 nucleotide sequence: TGTGCCAGCAGCGAAGATTCCAGAGGCACAGATACGCAGTATTTT. The V call is TRBV9, the J call TRBJ2-3; D not resolved. Trimming cost V 3 bases and J 1 base, with 12 bases left between them. This CDR3 is built from 15 residues. Germline V gives CDR1 SGDLS, CDR2 YYNGEE.

DNA of the CDR3: TGTGCCAGCAGCCAAGCTATCACAGGGGGCATCCGATACGAGCAGTACTTC. Translation gives CASSQAITGGIRYEQYF. The V and J genes are TRBV14 and TRBJ2-7; TRBD1 agrees at 9 bases. The V and J ends lost 1 base and 4 bases, in that order; junction bases with no gene match: 11. Germline V CDR1 and CDR2: SGHDN, FVKESK. This CDR3 is built from 17 residues. Together with reference TRBV14 and TRBJ2-7, the CDR3 gives the full variable domain: EAGVTQFPSHSVIEKGQTVTLRCDPISGHDNLYWYRRVMGKEIKFLLHFVKESKQDESGMPNNRFLAERTGGTYSTLKVQPAELEDSGVYFCASSQAITGGIRYEQYFGPGTRLTVT.

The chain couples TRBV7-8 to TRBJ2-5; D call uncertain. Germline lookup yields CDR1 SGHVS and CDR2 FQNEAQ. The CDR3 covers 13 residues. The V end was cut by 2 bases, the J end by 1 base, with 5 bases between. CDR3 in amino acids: CASSLYAQETQYF. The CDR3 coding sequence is TGTGCCAGCAGCTTATATGCCCAAGAGACCCAGTACTTC.

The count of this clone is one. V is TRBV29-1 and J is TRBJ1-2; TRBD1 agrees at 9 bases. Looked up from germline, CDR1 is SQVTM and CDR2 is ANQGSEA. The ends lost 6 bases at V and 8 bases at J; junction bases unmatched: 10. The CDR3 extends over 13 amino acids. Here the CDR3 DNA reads TGCAGCGTCAAAGGACGGACAGGGGTCGGCTACACCTTC. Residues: CSVKGRTGVGYTF.

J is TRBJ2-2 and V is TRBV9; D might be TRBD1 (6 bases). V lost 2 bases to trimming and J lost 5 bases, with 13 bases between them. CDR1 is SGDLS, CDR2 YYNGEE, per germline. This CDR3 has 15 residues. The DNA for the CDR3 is TGTGCCAGCAGCGTGTCCAGGGGCCGGACCGGGGAGCTGTTTTTT. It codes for CASSVSRGRTGELFF.

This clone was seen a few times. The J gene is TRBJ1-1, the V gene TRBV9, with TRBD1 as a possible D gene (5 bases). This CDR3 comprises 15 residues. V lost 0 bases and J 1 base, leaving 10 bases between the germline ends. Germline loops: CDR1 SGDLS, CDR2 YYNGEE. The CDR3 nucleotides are TGTGCCAGCAGCGTAGTTGGGGCGGGGAACACTGAAGCTTTCTTT. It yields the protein CASSVVGAGNTEAFF.

This CDR3 is CASSPTKQGPELNYGYTF. CDR3 sequence (DNA): TGTGCCAGCTCACCCACAAAACAGGGACCCGAGCTTAACTATGGCTACACCTTC. V gene TRBV18 combines with J gene TRBJ1-2; the D gene is possibly TRBD1 (6 bases). Germline CDR1 and CDR2: KGHSH and LQKENI. The CDR3 runs to 18 residues. V lost 3 bases to trimming and J lost 1 base, with 21 bases between them.

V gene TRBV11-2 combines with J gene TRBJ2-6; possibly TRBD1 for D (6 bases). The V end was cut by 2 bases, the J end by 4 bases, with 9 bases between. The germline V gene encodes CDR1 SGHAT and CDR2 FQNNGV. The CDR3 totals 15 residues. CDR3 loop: CASSLQGYGANVLTF. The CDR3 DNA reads TGTGCCAGCAGCTTACAGGGGTACGGGGCCAACGTCCTGACTTTC.

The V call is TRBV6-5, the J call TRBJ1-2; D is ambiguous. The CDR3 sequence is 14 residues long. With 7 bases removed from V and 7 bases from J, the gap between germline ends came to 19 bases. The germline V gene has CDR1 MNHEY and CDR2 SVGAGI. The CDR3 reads CASTPSSTSRGYTF. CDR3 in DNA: TGTGCCAGCACCCCCTCGTCGACGTCACGTGGCTACACCTTC.

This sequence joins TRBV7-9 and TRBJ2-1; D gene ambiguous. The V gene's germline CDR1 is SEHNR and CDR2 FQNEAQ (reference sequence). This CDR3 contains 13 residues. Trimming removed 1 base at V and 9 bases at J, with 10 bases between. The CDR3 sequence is CASSLVLDGEQFF. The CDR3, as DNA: TGTGCCAGCAGCTTAGTGCTAGACGGTGAGCAGTTCTTC.

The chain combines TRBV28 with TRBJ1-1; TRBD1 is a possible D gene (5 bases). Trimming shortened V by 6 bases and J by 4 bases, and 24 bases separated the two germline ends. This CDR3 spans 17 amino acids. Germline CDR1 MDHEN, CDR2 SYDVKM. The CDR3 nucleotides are TGTGCCAGCAGCTCTTGGACTGGAGGGAGGGGTAGCACTGAAGCTTTCTTT. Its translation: CASSSWTGGRGSTEAFF.

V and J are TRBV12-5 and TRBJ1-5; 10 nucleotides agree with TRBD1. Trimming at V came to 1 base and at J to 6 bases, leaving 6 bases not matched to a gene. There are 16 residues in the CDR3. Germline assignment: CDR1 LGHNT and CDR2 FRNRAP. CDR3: CASGLGDRGSGQPQHF. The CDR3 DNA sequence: TGTGCTAGTGGTTTGGGGGACAGGGGATCGGGTCAGCCCCAGCATTTT.

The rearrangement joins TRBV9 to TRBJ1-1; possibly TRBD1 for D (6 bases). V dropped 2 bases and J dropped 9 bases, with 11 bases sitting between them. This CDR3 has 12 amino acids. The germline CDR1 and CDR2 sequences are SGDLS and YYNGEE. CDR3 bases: TGTGCCAGCAGCGTGGCGACAGGACAAGCTTTCTTT. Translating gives CASSVATGQAFF. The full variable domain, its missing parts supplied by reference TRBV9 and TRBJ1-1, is DSGVTQTPKHLITATGQRVTLRCSPRSGDLSVYWYQQSLDQGLQFLIQYYNGEERAKGNILERFSAQQFPDLHSELNLSSLELGDSALYFCASSVATGQAFFGQGTRLTVV.

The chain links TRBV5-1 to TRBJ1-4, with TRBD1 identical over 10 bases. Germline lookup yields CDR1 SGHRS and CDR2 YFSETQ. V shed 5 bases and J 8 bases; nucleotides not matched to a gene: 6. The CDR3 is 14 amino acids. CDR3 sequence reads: CASRRDRGGEKLFF. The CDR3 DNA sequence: TGCGCCAGCAGACGGGACAGGGGAGGAGAAAAACTGTTTTTT.

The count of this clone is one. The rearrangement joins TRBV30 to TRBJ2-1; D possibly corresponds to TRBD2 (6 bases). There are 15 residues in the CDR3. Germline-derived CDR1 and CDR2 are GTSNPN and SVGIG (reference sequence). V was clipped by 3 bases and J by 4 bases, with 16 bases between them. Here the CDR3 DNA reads TGTGCCTGGAGAGGGGCTAGCGCGCCTTACAATGAGCAGTTCTTC. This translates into CAWRGASAPYNEQFF.

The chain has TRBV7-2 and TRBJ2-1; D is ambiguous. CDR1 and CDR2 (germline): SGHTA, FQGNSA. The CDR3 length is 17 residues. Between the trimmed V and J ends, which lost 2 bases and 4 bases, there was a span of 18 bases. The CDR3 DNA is TGTGCCAGCAGCTTACCCCCCGGTATGCGGAAGTACAATGAGCAGTTCTTC. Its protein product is CASSLPPGMRKYNEQFF.

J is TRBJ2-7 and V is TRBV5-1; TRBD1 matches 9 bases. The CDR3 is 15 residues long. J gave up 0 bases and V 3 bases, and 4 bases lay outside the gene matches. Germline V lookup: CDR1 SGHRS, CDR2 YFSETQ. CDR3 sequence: CASSWTGDFSYEQYF. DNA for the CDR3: TGCGCCAGCAGCTGGACAGGGGACTTCTCCTACGAGCAGTACTTC.

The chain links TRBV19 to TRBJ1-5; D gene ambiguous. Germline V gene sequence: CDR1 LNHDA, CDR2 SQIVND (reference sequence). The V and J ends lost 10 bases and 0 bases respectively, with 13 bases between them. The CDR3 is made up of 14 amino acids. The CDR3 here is CATSDGNSNQPQHF. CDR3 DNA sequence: TGTGCCACCTCCGATGGGAATAGCAATCAGCCCCAGCATTTT.

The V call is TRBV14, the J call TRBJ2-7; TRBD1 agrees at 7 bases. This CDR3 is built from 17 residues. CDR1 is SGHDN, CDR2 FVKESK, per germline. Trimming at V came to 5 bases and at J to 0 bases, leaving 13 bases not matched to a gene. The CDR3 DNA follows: TGTGCCAGCAGCTTATATGCTGACAGGGCAGGCTCCTACGAGCAGTACTTC. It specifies CASSLYADRAGSYEQYF.

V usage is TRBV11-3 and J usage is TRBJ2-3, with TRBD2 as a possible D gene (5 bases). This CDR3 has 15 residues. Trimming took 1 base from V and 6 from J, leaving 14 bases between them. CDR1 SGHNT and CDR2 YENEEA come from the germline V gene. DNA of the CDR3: TGTGCCAGCAGCTTAGGCCGTCTCGGGGAGGATACGCAGTATTTT. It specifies CASSLGRLGEDTQYF.

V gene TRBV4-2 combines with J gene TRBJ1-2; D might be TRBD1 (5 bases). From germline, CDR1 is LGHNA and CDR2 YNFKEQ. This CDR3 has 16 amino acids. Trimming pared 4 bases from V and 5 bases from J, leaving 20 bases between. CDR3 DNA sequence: TGTGCCAGCAGCCCGGGGCGTGGGGAAGGCGAATATGGCTACACCTTC. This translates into CASSPGRGEGEYGYTF.

CDR3 DNA: TGTGCCAGCAGCGCCTCCAGGGGTCGGCCAACCAATGAGCAGTTCTTC. It yields the protein CASSASRGRPTNEQFF. The V call is TRBV5-4, the J call TRBJ2-1, with TRBD1 as a possible D gene (6 bases). CDR3 length: 16 residues. CDR1 is SGHNT, CDR2 YYREEE, per germline (reference sequence). V lost 4 bases, J lost 6 bases, and 20 bases lay in between.

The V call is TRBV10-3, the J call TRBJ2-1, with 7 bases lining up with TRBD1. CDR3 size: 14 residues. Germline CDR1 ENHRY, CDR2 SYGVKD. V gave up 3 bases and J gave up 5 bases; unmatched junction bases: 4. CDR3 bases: TGTGCCATCAGTGAAACAGGGGTGGACAATGAGCAGTTCTTC. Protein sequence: CAISETGVDNEQFF.

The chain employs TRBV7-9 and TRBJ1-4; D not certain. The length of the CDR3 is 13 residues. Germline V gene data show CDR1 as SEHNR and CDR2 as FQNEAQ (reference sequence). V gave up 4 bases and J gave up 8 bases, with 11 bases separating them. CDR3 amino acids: CASSSSVIEKLFF. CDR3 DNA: TGTGCCAGCAGCTCCTCCGTTATAGAAAAACTGTTTTTT.

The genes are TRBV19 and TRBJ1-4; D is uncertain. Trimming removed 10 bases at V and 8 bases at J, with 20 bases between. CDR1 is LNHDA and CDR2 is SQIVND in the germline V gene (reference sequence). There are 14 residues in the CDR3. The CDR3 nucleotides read TGTGCCACCAGGTCCGCAGGATGGAGGGAAAAACTGTTTTTT. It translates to CATRSAGWREKLFF.

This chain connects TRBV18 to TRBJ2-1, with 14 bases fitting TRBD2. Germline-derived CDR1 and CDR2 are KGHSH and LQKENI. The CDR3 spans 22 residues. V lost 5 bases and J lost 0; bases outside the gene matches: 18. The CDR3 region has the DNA TGTGCCAGCTCAATCTTACAGGCCGGGACTAGCGGGAGACAACACTCCTACAATGAGCAGTTCTTC. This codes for CASSILQAGTSGRQHSYNEQFF. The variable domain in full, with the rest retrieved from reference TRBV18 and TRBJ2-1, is NAGVMQNPRHLVRRRGQEARLRCSPMKGHSHVYWYRQLPEEGLKFMVYLQKENIIDESGMPKERFSAEFPKEGPSILRIQQVVRGDSAAYFCASSILQAGTSGRQHSYNEQFFGPGTRLTVL.

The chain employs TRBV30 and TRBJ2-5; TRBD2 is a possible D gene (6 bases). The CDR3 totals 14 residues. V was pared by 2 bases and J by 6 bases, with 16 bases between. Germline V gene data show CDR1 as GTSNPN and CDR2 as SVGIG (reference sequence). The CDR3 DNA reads TGTGCCTGGAGTATCCTCGCGGGCGGGAAGACCCAGTACTTC. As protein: CAWSILAGGKTQYF.